This T cell receptor (beta chain) appears in the sequencing data of a study of T cells after yellow fever vaccination. Whole-study findings and limits: Re-detected after boosting: most primary clones, 96% of CD4 and roughly 90% of CD8.

This clonotype was counted at least ten times. Its antigen is unknown. Each CDR3 protein is one row after TCRdb ran MiXCR on the 5' RACE reads. The sample lists a few hundred thousand distinct CDR3 sequences, roughly 8.7% occurring once. V lost 0 bases and J 8 bases, leaving 16 bases between the germline ends. The CDR3 has 15 residues. Looked up from germline, CDR1 is DFQATT and CDR2 is SNEGSKA (reference sequence). This chain uses TRBV20-1 with TRBJ1-4; D might be TRBD1 (6 bases). The source of this sequence is a man aged 18 to 29 who received the YFV17D yellow fever vaccine. The material sequenced was CD4+ T cells sorted from PBMCs, taken 5 days after the yellow fever booster vaccination. CDR3: CSARDWDKTPEKLFF. In DNA, the CDR3 is TGCAGTGCTAGAGATTGGGACAAAACCCCAGAAAAACTGTTTTTT.